Sequencing of this T cell receptor beta chain was carried out in a study of T-cell memory formation after mild COVID-19. Findings and limits, study-wide: In pre-infection memory, a portion of responding clones appeared, which suggested that cross-reactive memory joined.

MiXCR, run by TCRdb on the 5' RACE reads, gives a single entry per CDR3 protein. The sample shows about 450,000 distinct CDR3 sequences, more than 20% of them seen only once. This clonotype was seen a few times. Its cognate antigen is unknown. With V trimmed by 4 bases and J by 5 bases, 7 bases remained unmatched. The CDR3 runs to 14 residues. This sequence was found in an adult woman who had mild COVID-19 (a few samples of this study predate the infection). Cell type and time point are not known. What was sequenced was PBMCs or a T cell subset sorted from them (not recorded which). The gene calls are TRBV12-3 or TRBV12-4 and TRBJ2-5, with 7 bases fitting TRBD1. The CDR3: CASSYLQGSETQYF. In DNA form, the CDR3 reads TGTGCCAGCAGTTATCTACAGGGGAGCGAGACCCAGTACTTC.